This TCR beta chain was found in a study of T-cell memory formation after mild COVID-19. In its sample, this clonotype was seen many times. The antigen is undetermined. Sample barcodes and UMIs were carried by the TCR alpha and TCR beta cDNA libraries that 5'RACE generated with constant-segment primers. Each CDR3 protein is one row after TCRdb ran MiXCR on the 5' RACE reads. The profile shows 580,000 or so distinct CDR3 sequences, around 16% of them singletons. This CDR3 has 13 residues. V gave up 4 bases and J gave up 8 bases, with 12 bases separating them. The study's findings and limits: A second wave expanding day 15 to 37 was CD4+-biased; contracting clones were balanced. CD4+ contracting clones were mainly CM and EM; CD8+ ones, EMRA. The second-wave clones peaking on day 37 were not confirmed as SARS-CoV-2-specific.

Material for sequencing was PBMCs or a T cell subset sorted from them (not recorded which). The V and J genes are TRBV12-3 or TRBV12-4 and TRBJ2-4, with D unclear. The receptor was derived from an adult woman who had mild COVID-19 (a few samples of this study predate the infection). Cell type and time point are not known. For the CDR3, the DNA is TGTGCCAGCAGTTGGTCCCCAGAGGACATTCAGTACTTC. Translating it yields CASSWSPEDIQYF.